One sample yielded the 7 T cell receptor beta chains listed below, sequenced in a study of blood T cell repertoires in COVID-19. Libraries were prepared by immunoSEQ multiplex PCR; TCRdb keeps only in-frame clonotypes and omits some of them. Of just under 350,000 clones listed, more than 75% are singletons. The sample taken for sequencing was peripheral blood. The receptors stem from a woman between 18 and 29 years old who had recovered from COVID-19.

V gene TRBV29-1 combines with J gene TRBJ1-3; 7 bases fit TRBD1. CDR3 length: 12 amino acids. CDR1 SQVTM and CDR2 ANQGSEA come from the germline V gene. The V and J ends lost 7 bases and 2 bases, in that order; junction bases with no gene match: 2. The CDR3 DNA reads TGCAGCGGAACAGGGGCTGGAAACACCATATATTTT. Translation: CSGTGAGNTIYF.

The sample holds one count of this clone. This chain links TRBV3-1 (or the pseudogene TRBV3-2) with TRBJ2-5; D gene unclear. V lost 0 bases and J 4 bases, leaving 9 bases between the germline ends. The CDR3 covers 14 residues. CDR1 is LGHDT and CDR2 is YNNKEL in the germline V gene (reference sequence). The CDR3 bases are TGTGCCAGCAGCCAAGACTGGGCAGGAGAGACCCAGTACTTC. Protein product: CASSQDWAGETQYF.

This chain uses TRBV27 with TRBJ2-1; TRBD2 aligns across 11 bases. The CDR3 loop spans 14 amino acids. Germline V CDR1 and CDR2: MNHEY, SMNVEV (reference sequence). V trimming: 4 bases; J trimming: 7 bases; junction bases outside the gene matches: 3. In DNA, the CDR3 is TGTGCCAGCAGTTCCGGGACTAGCGGAAATGAGCAGTTCTTC. It specifies CASSSGTSGNEQFF.

V and J are TRBV7-2 and TRBJ1-1, with D perhaps matching TRBD1 (6 bases). In germline, CDR1 is SGHTA, CDR2 FQGNSA. CDR3 size: 15 residues. Trimming left V 2 bases short and J 1 base short, with 11 bases between. CDR3 DNA: TGTGCCAGCAGCTTAAATCCAGGGGAGAACACTGAAGCTTTCTTT. It is translated as CASSLNPGENTEAFF.

A note on this clone: Additional DNA sequences in this sample encode the identical CDR3. The rearrangement joins TRBV6-5 to TRBJ1-2; D possibly corresponds to TRBD1 (5 bases). CDR1 and CDR2 (germline): MNHEY, SVGAGI. V dropped 2 bases and J dropped 1 base, with 5 bases sitting between them. The CDR3 covers 13 residues. For the CDR3, the DNA is TGTGCCAGCAGTTACGACAGTAACTATGGCTACACCTTC. It codes for CASSYDSNYGYTF.

The gene calls are TRBV5-4 and TRBJ2-1; 8 bases are shared with TRBD2. The CDR3 length is 15 residues. J gave up 7 bases and V 2 bases, and 8 bases lay outside the gene matches. Germline CDR1 reads SGHNT; CDR2 reads YYREEE (reference sequence). This chain's CDR3 is CASSLKREKDNEQFF. CDR3 nucleotide sequence: TGTGCCAGCAGCTTAAAGCGGGAGAAAGATAATGAGCAGTTCTTC.

The chain has TRBV7-9 and TRBJ2-1, with 7 bases lining up with TRBD2. This CDR3 is built from 15 residues. With 2 bases clipped from V and 12 bases from J, the junction kept 13 bases outside the gene matches. Looked up from germline, CDR1 is SEHNR and CDR2 is FQNEAQ (reference sequence). CDR3 coding DNA: TGTGCCAGCAGCTTACACAAGCGGGATATACAAACGCAGTTCTTC. This codes for CASSLHKRDIQTQFF.